The next 16 T cell receptor beta chains were all read from a single sample in a study of shared clonotypes between healthy human individuals. Repertoires were generated with immunoSEQ multiplex PCR, while TCRdb's copy carries only in-frame clones and drops some. The sample holds around 600,000 clones, 97% seen once. Sequencing input: naive CD4+ T cells sorted from blood. Subset denoted: CD45RA+ positively selected. These receptors came from a young woman in good health.

This clone was seen once. The chain links TRBV11-2 to TRBJ1-1; D not resolved. The V end was cut by 2 bases, the J end by 4 bases, with 11 bases between. This CDR3 spans 14 amino acids. CDR1 is SGHAT and CDR2 is FQNNGV in the germline V gene. The CDR3 reads CASSLPLQVTEAFF. The CDR3 DNA sequence: TGTGCCAGCAGCTTACCCCTCCAGGTCACTGAAGCTTTCTTT.

The chain combines TRBV7-9 with TRBJ2-2, with 8 bases that match TRBD1. Germline CDR1 reads SEHNR; CDR2 reads FQNEAQ (reference sequence). This CDR3 region has 16 residues. V shed 4 bases, J shed 1 base, and the junction held 5 bases outside the gene matches. The CDR3 nucleotides read TGTGCCAGCAGCTCCTCTGGGACAGGGAACACCGGGGAGCTGTTTTTT. Its translation: CASSSSGTGNTGELFF.

V is TRBV4-1 and J is TRBJ2-5; 8 nucleotides match TRBD2. After removal of 1 base from V and 5 bases from J, the junction contained 6 bases not matched to a gene. This CDR3 spans 15 amino acids. Germline CDR1 reads MGHRA; CDR2 reads YSYEKL. In DNA, the CDR3 is TGCGCCAGCAGCCAAGGCGCGGGAGGACGGGAGACCCAGTACTTC. It is translated as CASSQGAGGRETQYF.

V is TRBV27 and J is TRBJ1-3; D might be TRBD1 (6 bases). Trimming shortened V by 5 bases and J by 8 bases, and 19 bases separated the two germline ends. The CDR3 sequence is 15 residues long. Germline lookup yields CDR1 MNHEY and CDR2 SMNVEV (reference sequence). CDR3 region: CASSRSGTFGDTIYF. DNA for the CDR3: TGTGCCAGCAGTCGATCCGGGACATTTGGTGACACCATATATTTT.

The sample holds one count of this clone. The gene calls are TRBV28 and TRBJ1-3, with 7 positions matching TRBD1. Germline V gives CDR1 MDHEN, CDR2 SYDVKM. The J segment lost 3 bases and the V segment lost 6 bases, leaving 8 bases of the junction unmatched. The CDR3 is made up of 15 amino acids. CDR3 sequence reads: CASSPGGAFGNTIYF. The CDR3 DNA follows: TGTGCCAGCAGCCCAGGGGGGGCGTTTGGAAACACCATATATTTT.

The V and J genes are TRBV5-1 and TRBJ1-6; TRBD1 aligns across 8 bases. CDR3 length: 14 amino acids. V shed 4 bases and J 8 bases; nucleotides not matched to a gene: 5. CDR1 is SGHRS and CDR2 is YFSETQ in the germline V gene. The CDR3 loop reads CASSLTTGDSPLHF. The CDR3 DNA reads TGCGCCAGCAGCCTAACGACAGGGGATTCACCCCTCCACTTT. Complete variable domain (other parts from reference TRBV5-1 and TRBJ1-6): KAGVTQTPRYLIKTRGQQVTLSCSPISGHRSVSWYQQTPGQGLQFLFEYFSETQRNKGNFPGRFSGRQFSNSRSEMNVSTLELGDSALYLCASSLTTGDSPLHFGNGTRLTVT.

The chain carries TRBV30 and TRBJ1-2; D is uncertain. V lost 5 bases and J lost 3, with 7 bases in between. The CDR3 extends over 11 amino acids. The germline CDR1 and CDR2 sequences are GTSNPN and SVGIG (reference sequence). CDR3 in amino acids: CAWVTHYGYTF. Here the CDR3 DNA reads TGTGCCTGGGTGACACACTATGGCTACACCTTC. Combining the CDR3 with reference TRBV30 and TRBJ1-2 gives the whole variable domain SQTIHQWPATLVQPVGSPLSLECTVEGTSNPNLYWYRQAAGRGLQLLFYSVGIGQISSEVPQNLSASRPQDRQFILSSKKLLLSDSGFYLCAWVTHYGYTFGSGTRLTVV.

This chain joins TRBV7-2 and TRBJ2-1, with D possibly being TRBD2 (5 bases). Germline lookup yields CDR1 SGHTA and CDR2 FQGNSA. V lost 5 bases and J lost 7, with 18 bases in between. The CDR3 is made up of 15 amino acids. The CDR3 DNA is TGTGCCAGCAGCCGTGTGGACTCCCAGAGGAATGAGCAGTTCTTC. Protein product: CASSRVDSQRNEQFF.

The V and J genes are TRBV21-1 and TRBJ1-2. TRBV21-1 is a pseudogene segment. CDR3 length equals 14 residues. For the CDR3, the DNA is TGTGCCAGCAGCAAAGAGGGTGTGAGATTGAGGGACACCTTC. Translating it yields CASSKEGVRLRDTF.

This clone was found once. The chain is built from TRBV5-1 and TRBJ2-3; 7 bases align to TRBD1. In germline, CDR1 is SGHRS, CDR2 YFSETQ. The CDR3 contains 16 residues. V trimming: 2 bases; J trimming: 2 bases; junction bases outside the gene matches: 8. The CDR3 protein is CASSFTETGYTDTQYF. As DNA, the CDR3 is TGCGCCAGCAGCTTTACTGAGACAGGGTACACAGATACGCAGTATTTT. Full variable domain (remainder filled in from reference TRBV5-1 and TRBJ2-3): KAGVTQTPRYLIKTRGQQVTLSCSPISGHRSVSWYQQTPGQGLQFLFEYFSETQRNKGNFPGRFSGRQFSNSRSEMNVSTLELGDSALYLCASSFTETGYTDTQYFGPGTRLTVL.

V and J are TRBV29-1 and TRBJ1-5; D remains ambiguous. CDR3 length equals 14 residues. Per the germline V gene, CDR1 is SQVTM and CDR2 is ANQGSEA. V was shortened by 5 bases and J by 3 bases, with 14 bases between the two germline ends. Here the CDR3 DNA reads TGCAGCGTTTCCACGGGAGAAGACAATCAGCCCCAGCATTTT. Translating gives CSVSTGEDNQPQHF.

The chain couples TRBV11-2 to TRBJ2-1, with a weak D call TRBD2 (6 bases). CDR1 is SGHAT and CDR2 is FQNNGV in the germline V gene. This CDR3 comprises 12 residues. The V end lost 5 bases, the J end lost 7 bases, and 9 bases lay between the germline ends. Here the CDR3 DNA reads TGTGCCAGCAGCCGGCTAGCGAATGAGCAGTTCTTC. This sequence encodes CASSRLANEQFF. Combining the CDR3 with reference TRBV11-2 and TRBJ2-1 gives the whole variable domain EAGVAQSPRYKIIEKRQSVAFWCNPISGHATLYWYQQILGQGPKLLIQFQNNGVVDDSQLPKDRFSAERLKGVDSTLKIQPAKLEDSAVYLCASSRLANEQFFGPGTRLTVL.

The rearrangement uses TRBV6-1 and TRBJ2-7; 7 bases match TRBD2. The CDR3 is made up of 14 amino acids. Germline V CDR1 and CDR2: MNHNS, SASEGT. The junction had 4 bases not matched to a gene; V was cut back by 3 bases and J by 2 bases. In DNA form, the CDR3 reads TGTGCCAGCAGTGACACGAGCGGGACCTACGAGCAGTACTTC. Its translation: CASSDTSGTYEQYF.

The V and J genes are TRBV14 and TRBJ2-2; maybe TRBD1 (5 bases). Looked up from germline, CDR1 is SGHDN and CDR2 is FVKESK. V lost 1 base to trimming and J lost 2 bases, with 5 bases between them. CDR3 size: 14 residues. The CDR3 spells CASSQGTNTGELFF. The CDR3 DNA reads as TGTGCCAGCAGCCAAGGGACAAACACCGGGGAGCTGTTTTTT. Drawing the rest from reference TRBV14 and TRBJ2-2, the complete variable domain is EAGVTQFPSHSVIEKGQTVTLRCDPISGHDNLYWYRRVMGKEIKFLLHFVKESKQDESGMPNNRFLAERTGGTYSTLKVQPAELEDSGVYFCASSQGTNTGELFFGEGSRLTVL.

This clone was counted a single time. The chain couples TRBV29-1 to TRBJ1-3; D uncertain. The CDR3 totals 14 residues. Trimming pared 1 base from V and 0 bases from J, leaving 7 bases between. Germline V gene sequence: CDR1 SQVTM, CDR2 ANQGSEA. The CDR3 DNA follows: TGCAGCGTTGAAGCCCTGCTCTCTGGAAACACCATATATTTT. It specifies CSVEALLSGNTIYF.

This clone has only one observation. The chain carries TRBV5-8 and TRBJ2-1; maybe TRBD2 (5 bases). Trimming shortened V by 1 base and J by 6 bases, and 17 bases separated the two germline ends. From germline, CDR1 is SGHTS and CDR2 YDEGEE. The CDR3 consists of 16 residues. The CDR3 reads CASSLKSPLGFNEQFF. The CDR3 DNA follows: TGTGCCAGCAGCTTGAAGTCCCCACTAGGTTTCAATGAGCAGTTCTTC. The full variable domain, completed using reference TRBV5-8 and TRBJ2-1, is EAGVTQSPTHLIKTRGQQATLRCSPISGHTSVYWYQQALGLGLQFLLWYDEGEERNRGNFPPRFSGRQFPNYSSELNVNALELEDSALYLCASSLKSPLGFNEQFFGPGTRLTVL.